These 8 T cell receptor beta chains were sequenced from one sample in a study of blood T cell repertoires in COVID-19. Clones were sequenced by immunoSEQ multiplex PCR, and TCRdb holds only the in-frame ones, with some missing. Of 150,000 to 200,000 clones detected, approximately 85% appear once; the ten largest clones hold 6.2%. Sequenced: PBMCs or T cells enriched from blood (not recorded which). The receptors originated from a man in his forties who had recovered from COVID-19.

The chain is built from TRBV6-5 and TRBJ2-1; 9 nucleotides match TRBD2. The CDR3 has 15 residues. With 7 bases clipped from V and 4 bases from J, the junction kept 8 bases outside the gene matches. CDR1 and CDR2 from the germline V gene are MNHEY and SVGAGI. CDR3 coding DNA: TGTGCCAGCACCTCACGGGCGGGGGGGTACAATGAGCAGTTCTTC. Translation: CASTSRAGGYNEQFF.

Here the CDR3 DNA reads TGTGCCAGCGTCGCGGGTTGGAACACTGAAGCTTTCTTT. Translating it yields CASVAGWNTEAFF. The chain employs TRBV28 and TRBJ1-1; D is unresolved. V was clipped by 8 bases and J by 1 base, with 11 bases between them. The germline V gene encodes CDR1 MDHEN and CDR2 SYDVKM. The CDR3 is 13 amino acids.

The chain uses TRBV5-1 and TRBJ2-3, with TRBD1 matching 7 bases. The CDR3 has 16 amino acids. Germline-derived CDR1 and CDR2 are SGHRS and YFSETQ. V was clipped by 2 bases and J by 0 bases; unmatched bases: 6. As DNA, the CDR3 is TGCGCCAGCAGCTTCCCACAGGGGTTTAGCACAGATACGCAGTATTTT. This encodes CASSFPQGFSTDTQYF.

The chain joins TRBV6-5 to TRBJ1-6; possible D gene TRBD1, 6 bases. CDR3 size: 13 residues. Between the trimmed V and J ends, which lost 5 bases and 7 bases, there was a span of 9 bases. Germline V lookup: CDR1 MNHEY, CDR2 SVGAGI. CDR3 bases: TGTGCCAGCAGTCGGACAGTCAATTCACCCCTCCACTTT. Amino acids: CASSRTVNSPLHF.

The chain links TRBV24-1 to TRBJ1-6; weak D call: TRBD1 (5 bases). CDR3 length: 13 residues. V lost 4 bases and J 10 bases, leaving 10 bases between the germline ends. Germline-derived CDR1 and CDR2 are KGHDR and SFDVKD. The CDR3 nucleotides read TGTGCCACCAGTGAGGGGGGAAAATCACCCCTCCACTTT. This translates into CATSEGGKSPLHF.

The chain uses TRBV5-4 and TRBJ2-7; 7 nucleotides align to TRBD1. V was clipped by 4 bases and J by 1 base; unmatched bases: 5. This CDR3 has 14 residues. CDR1 SGHNT and CDR2 YYREEE come from the germline V gene (reference sequence). The CDR3 reads CASSAPTGSYEQYF. Written as DNA, the CDR3 is TGTGCCAGCAGCGCCCCGACAGGGTCCTACGAGCAGTACTTC. Filled out from reference TRBV5-4 and TRBJ2-7, the complete variable domain reads ETGVTQSPTHLIKTRGQQVTLRCSSQSGHNTVSWYQQALGQGPQFIFQYYREEENGRGNFPPRFSGLQFPNYSSELNVNALELDDSALYLCASSAPTGSYEQYFGPGTRLTVT.

The V gene is TRBV7-2, the J gene TRBJ1-2; TRBD1 aligns across 7 bases. In germline, CDR1 is SGHTA, CDR2 FQGNSA. With 5 bases clipped from V and 3 bases from J, the junction kept 3 bases outside the gene matches. The CDR3 runs to 13 residues. In DNA form, the CDR3 reads TGTGCCAGCAGCCACGGGACAGACTATGGCTACACCTTC. It codes for CASSHGTDYGYTF.

V and J are TRBV9 and TRBJ1-2; D unclear. Trimming cost V 4 bases and J 1 base, with 11 bases left between them. The germline CDR1 and CDR2 sequences are SGDLS and YYNGEE. CDR3 length equals 14 residues. This chain's CDR3 is CASSPLGNNYGYTF. The CDR3 nucleotides read TGTGCCAGCAGCCCCCTAGGAAATAACTATGGCTACACCTTC.